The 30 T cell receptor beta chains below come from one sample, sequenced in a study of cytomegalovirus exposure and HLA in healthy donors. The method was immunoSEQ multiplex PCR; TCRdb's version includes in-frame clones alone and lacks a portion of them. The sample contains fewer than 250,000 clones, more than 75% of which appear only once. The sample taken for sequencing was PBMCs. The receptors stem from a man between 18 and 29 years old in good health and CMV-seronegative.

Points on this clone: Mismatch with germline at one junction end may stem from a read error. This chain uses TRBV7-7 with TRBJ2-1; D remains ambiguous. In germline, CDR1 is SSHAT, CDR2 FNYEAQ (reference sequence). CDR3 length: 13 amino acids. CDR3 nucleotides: TGTGCTAGCAGCACATTGGAGTACAATGAGCAGTTCTTC. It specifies CASSTLEYNEQFF.

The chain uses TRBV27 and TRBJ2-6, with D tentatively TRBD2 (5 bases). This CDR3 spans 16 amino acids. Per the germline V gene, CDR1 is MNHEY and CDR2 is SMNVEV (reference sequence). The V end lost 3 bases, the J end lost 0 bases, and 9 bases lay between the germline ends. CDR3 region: CASSFRRNSGANVLTF. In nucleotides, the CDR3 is TGTGCCAGCAGTTTTCGGAGGAACTCTGGGGCCAACGTCCTGACTTTC.

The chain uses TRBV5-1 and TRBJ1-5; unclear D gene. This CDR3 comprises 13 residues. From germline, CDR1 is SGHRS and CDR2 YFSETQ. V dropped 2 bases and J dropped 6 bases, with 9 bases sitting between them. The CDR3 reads CASSFEVGQPQHF. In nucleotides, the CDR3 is TGCGCCAGCAGCTTCGAGGTGGGTCAGCCCCAGCATTTT.

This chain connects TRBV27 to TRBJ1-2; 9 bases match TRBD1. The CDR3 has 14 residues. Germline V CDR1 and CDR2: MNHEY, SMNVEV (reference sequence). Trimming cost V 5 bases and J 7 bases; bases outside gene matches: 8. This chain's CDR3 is CASSPGTGYLGYTF. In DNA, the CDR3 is TGTGCCAGCAGTCCCGGGACAGGGTATCTTGGCTACACCTTC.

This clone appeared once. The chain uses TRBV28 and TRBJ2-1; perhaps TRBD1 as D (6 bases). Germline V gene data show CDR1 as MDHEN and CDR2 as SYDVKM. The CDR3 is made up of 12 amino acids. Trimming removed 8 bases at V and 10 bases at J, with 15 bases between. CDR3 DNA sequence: TGTGCCAGCCTATCCAGGGGTTGGGAGCAGTTCTTC. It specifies CASLSRGWEQFF.

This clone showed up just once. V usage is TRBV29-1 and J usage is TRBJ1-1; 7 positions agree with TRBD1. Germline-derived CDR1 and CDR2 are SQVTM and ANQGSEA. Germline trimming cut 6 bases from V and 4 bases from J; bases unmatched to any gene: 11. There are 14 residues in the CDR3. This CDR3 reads CSVARQGEGTEAFF. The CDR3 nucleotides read TGCAGCGTCGCCCGACAGGGCGAGGGCACTGAAGCTTTCTTT. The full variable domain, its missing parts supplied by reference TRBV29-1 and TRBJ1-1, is SAVISQKPSRDICQRGTSLTIQCQVDSQVTMMFWYRQQPGQSLTLIATANQGSEATYESGFVIDKFPISRPNLTFSTLTVSNMSPEDSSIYLCSVARQGEGTEAFFGQGTRLTVV.

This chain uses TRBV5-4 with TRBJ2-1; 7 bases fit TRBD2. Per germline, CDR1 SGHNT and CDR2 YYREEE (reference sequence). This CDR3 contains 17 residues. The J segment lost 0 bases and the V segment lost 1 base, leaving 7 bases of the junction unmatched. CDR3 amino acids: CASSLPHASGSYNEQFF. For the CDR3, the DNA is TGTGCCAGCAGCTTGCCCCACGCTAGCGGCTCCTACAATGAGCAGTTCTTC.

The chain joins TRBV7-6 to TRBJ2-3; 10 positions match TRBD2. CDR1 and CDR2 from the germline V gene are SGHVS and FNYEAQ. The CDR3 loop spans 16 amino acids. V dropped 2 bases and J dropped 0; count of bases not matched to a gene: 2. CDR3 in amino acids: CASSLTTSGSTDTQYF. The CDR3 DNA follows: TGTGCCAGCAGCTTAACGACTAGCGGGAGCACAGATACGCAGTATTTT.

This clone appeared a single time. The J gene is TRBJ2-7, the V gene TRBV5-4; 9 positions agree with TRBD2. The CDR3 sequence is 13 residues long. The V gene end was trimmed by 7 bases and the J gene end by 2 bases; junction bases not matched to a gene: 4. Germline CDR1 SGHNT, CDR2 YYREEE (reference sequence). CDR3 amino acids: CASGSGRAYEQYF. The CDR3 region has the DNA TGTGCCAGCGGTAGCGGGAGAGCCTACGAGCAGTACTTC.

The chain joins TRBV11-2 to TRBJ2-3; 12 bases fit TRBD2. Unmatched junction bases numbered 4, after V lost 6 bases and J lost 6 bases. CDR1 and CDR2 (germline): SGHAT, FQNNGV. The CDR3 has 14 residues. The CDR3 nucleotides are TGTGCCAGCAGTCTAGCGGGGGGGCTTGATACGCAGTATTTT. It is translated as CASSLAGGLDTQYF.

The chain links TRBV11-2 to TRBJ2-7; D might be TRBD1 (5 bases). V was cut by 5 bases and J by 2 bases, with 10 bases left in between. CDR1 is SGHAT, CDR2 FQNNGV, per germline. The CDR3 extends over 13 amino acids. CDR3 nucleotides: TGTGCCAGCAGCCCCCTGGGGCCCTACGAGCAGTACTTC. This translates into CASSPLGPYEQYF.

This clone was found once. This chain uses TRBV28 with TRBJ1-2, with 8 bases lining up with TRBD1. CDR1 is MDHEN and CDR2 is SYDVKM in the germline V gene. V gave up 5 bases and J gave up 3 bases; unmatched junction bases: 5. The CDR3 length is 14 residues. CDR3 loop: CASSALGQDYGYTF. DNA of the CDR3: TGTGCCAGCAGTGCTTTGGGACAGGACTATGGCTACACCTTC.

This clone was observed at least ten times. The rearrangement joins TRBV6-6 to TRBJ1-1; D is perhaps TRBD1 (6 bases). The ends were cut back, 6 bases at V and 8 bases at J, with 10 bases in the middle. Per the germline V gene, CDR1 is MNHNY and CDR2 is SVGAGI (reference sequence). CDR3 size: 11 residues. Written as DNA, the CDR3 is TGTGCCAGCAGAGCACAGGGAGAAGCTTTCTTT. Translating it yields CASRAQGEAFF.

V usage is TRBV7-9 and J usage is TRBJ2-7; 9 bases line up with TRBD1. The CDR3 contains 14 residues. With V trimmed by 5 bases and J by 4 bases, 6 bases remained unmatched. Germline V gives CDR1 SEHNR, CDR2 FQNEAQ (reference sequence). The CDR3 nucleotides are TGTGCCAGCAGCCCAGGACAGGGGAGGTACGAGCAGTACTTC. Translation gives CASSPGQGRYEQYF.

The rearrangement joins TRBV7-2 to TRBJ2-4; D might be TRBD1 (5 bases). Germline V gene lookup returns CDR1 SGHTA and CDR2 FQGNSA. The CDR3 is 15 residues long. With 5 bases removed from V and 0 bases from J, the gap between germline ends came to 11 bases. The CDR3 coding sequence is TGTGCCAGCAGCCTAAGACAGCTAGCCAAAAACATTCAGTACTTC. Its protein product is CASSLRQLAKNIQYF.

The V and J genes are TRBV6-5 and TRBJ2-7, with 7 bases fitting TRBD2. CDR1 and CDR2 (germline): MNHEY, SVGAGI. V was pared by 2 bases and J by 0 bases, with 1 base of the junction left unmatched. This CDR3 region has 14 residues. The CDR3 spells CASSYGGDSYEQYF. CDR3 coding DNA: TGTGCCAGCAGTTACGGGGGGGACTCCTACGAGCAGTACTTC.

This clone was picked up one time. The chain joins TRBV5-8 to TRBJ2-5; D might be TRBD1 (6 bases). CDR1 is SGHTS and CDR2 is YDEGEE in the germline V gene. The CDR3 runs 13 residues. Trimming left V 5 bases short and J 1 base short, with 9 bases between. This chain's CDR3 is CASRDRTQETQYF. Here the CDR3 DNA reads TGTGCCAGCAGGGACAGAACCCAAGAGACCCAGTACTTC.

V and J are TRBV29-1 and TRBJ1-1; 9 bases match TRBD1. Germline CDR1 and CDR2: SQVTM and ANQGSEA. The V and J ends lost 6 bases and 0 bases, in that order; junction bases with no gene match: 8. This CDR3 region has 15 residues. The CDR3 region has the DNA TGCAGCGTCATGCCCACAGGGGGCCTGAACACTGAAGCTTTCTTT. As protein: CSVMPTGGLNTEAFF.

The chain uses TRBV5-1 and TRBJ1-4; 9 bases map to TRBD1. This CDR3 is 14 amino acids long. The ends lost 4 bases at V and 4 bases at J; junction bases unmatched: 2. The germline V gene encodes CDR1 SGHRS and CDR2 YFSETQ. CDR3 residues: CASSGQGYNEKLFF. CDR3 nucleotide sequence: TGCGCCAGCAGCGGACAGGGGTATAATGAAAAACTGTTTTTT.

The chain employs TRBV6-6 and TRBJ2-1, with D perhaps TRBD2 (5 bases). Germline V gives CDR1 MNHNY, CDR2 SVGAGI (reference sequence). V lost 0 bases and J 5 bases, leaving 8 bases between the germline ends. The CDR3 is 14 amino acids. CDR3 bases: TGTGCCAGCAGTTACTCTTCCGGGGACAATGAGCAGTTCTTC. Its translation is CASSYSSGDNEQFF.

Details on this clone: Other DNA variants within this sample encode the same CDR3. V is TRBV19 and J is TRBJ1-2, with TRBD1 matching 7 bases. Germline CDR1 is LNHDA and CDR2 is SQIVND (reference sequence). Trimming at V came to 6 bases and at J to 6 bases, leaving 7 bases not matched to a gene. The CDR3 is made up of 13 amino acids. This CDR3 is CASRETGEDGYTF. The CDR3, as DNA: TGTGCCAGTAGGGAAACAGGGGAAGATGGCTACACCTTC.

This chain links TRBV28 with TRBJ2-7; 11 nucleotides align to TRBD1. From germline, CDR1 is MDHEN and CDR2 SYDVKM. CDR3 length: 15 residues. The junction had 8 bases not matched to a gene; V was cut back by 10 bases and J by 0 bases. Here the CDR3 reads CATRDRGSSSYEQYF. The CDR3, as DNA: TGTGCCACCCGGGACAGGGGGTCGAGCTCCTACGAGCAGTACTTC. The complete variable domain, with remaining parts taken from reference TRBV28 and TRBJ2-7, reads DVKVTQSSRYLVKRTGEKVFLECVQDMDHENMFWYRQDPGLGLRLIYFSYDVKMKEKGDIPEGYSVSREKKERFSLILESASTNQTSMYLCATRDRGSSSYEQYFGPGTRLTVT.

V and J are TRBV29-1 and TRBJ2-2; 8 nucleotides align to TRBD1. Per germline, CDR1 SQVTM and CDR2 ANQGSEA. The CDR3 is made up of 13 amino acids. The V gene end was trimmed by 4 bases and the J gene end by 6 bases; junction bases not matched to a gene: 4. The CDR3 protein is CSVGQGRAGELFF. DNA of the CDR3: TGCAGCGTTGGACAGGGGCGGGCCGGGGAGCTGTTTTTT.

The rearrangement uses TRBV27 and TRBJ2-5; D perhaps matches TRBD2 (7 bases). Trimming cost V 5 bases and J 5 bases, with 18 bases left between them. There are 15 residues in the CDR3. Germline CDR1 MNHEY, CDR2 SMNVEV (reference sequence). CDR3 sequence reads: CASSILARGGETQYF. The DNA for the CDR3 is TGTGCCAGCAGTATCCTTGCGAGGGGGGGTGAGACCCAGTACTTC.

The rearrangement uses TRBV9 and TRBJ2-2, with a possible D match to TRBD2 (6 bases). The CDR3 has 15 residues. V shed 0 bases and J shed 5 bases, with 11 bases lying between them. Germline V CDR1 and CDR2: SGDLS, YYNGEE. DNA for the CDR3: TGTGCCAGCAGCGTAGGGGACTTACCGACCGGGGAGCTGTTTTTT. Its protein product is CASSVGDLPTGELFF.

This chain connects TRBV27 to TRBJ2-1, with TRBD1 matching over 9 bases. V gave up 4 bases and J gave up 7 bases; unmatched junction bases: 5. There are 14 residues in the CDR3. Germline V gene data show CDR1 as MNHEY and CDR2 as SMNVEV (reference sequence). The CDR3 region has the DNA TGTGCCAGCAGTTCTTACAGGGGGCGGAATGAGCAGTTCTTC. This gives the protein CASSSYRGRNEQFF.

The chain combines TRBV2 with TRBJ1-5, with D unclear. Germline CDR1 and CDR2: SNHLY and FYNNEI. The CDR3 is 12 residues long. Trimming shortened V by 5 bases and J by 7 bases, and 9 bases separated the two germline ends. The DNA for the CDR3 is TGTGCCAGCAGTTCTGTCCGGCAGCCCCAGCATTTT. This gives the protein CASSSVRQPQHF.

The CDR3 nucleotides read TGTGCCAGCAGCATGACGACTAGCGGCCAGTACTTC. Protein: CASSMTTSGQYF. The chain combines TRBV7-8 with TRBJ2-5; 9 positions agree with TRBD2. Trimming cost V 5 bases and J 10 bases; bases outside gene matches: 5. Germline-derived CDR1 and CDR2 are SGHVS and FQNEAQ. The CDR3 is 12 residues long. Drawing the rest from reference TRBV7-8 and TRBJ2-5, the complete variable domain is GAGVSQSPRYKVAKRGQDVALRCDPISGHVSLFWYQQALGQGPEFLTYFQNEAQLDKSGLPSDRFFAERPEGSVSTLKIQRTQQEDSAVYLCASSMTTSGQYFGPGTRLLVL.

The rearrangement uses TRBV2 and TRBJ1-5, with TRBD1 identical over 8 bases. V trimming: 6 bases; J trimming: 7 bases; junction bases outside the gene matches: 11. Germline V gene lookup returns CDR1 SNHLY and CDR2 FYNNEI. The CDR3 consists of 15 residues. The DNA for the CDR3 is TGTGCCAGCAGCGAAAATTCAGGGGGCAGGCAGCCCCAGCATTTT. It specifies CASSENSGGRQPQHF.

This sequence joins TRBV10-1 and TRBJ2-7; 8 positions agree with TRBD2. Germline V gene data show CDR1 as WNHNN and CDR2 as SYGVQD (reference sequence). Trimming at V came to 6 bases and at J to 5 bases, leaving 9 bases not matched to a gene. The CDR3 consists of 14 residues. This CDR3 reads CASSEGLAGHEQYF. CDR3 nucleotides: TGCGCCAGCAGCGAGGGTCTAGCGGGCCACGAGCAGTACTTC.